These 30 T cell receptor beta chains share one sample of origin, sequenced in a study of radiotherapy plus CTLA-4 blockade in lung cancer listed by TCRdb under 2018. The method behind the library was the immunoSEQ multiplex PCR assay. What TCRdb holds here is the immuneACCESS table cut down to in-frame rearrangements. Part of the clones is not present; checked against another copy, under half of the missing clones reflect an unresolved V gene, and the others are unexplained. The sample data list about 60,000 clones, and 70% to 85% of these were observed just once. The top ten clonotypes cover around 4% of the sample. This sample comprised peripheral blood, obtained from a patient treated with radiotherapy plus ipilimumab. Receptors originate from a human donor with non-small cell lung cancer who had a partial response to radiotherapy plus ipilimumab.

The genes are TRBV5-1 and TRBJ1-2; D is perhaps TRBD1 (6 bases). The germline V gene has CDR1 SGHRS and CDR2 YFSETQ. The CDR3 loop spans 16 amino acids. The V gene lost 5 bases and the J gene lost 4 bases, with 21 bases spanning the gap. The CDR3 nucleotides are TGCGCCAGCAGTCGATTGACCCCAGGGGCAGGCTATGGCTACACCTTC. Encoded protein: CASSRLTPGAGYGYTF.

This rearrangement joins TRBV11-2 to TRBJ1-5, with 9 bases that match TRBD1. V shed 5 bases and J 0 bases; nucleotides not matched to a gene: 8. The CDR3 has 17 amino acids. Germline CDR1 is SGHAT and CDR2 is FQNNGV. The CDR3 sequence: CASSTGTGWDSNQPQHF. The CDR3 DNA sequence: TGTGCCAGCAGCACCGGGACAGGGTGGGATAGCAATCAGCCCCAGCATTTT.

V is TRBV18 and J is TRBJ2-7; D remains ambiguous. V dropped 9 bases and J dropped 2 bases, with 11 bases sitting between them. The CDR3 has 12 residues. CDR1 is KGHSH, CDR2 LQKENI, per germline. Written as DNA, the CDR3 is TGTGCCAGGAAAAGACAAACCTACGAGCAGTACTTC. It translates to CARKRQTYEQYF.

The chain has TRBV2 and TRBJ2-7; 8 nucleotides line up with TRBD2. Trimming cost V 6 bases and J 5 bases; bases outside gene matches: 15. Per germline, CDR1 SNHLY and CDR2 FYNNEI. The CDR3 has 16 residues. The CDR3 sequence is CASRENMGGGSNEQYF. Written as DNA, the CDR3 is TGTGCCAGCAGGGAAAATATGGGCGGGGGGTCCAACGAGCAGTACTTC.

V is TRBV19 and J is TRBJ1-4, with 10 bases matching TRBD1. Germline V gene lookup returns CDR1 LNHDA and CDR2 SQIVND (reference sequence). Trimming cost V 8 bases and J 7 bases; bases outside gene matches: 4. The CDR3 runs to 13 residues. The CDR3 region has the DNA TGTGCCAGTCGCCGGGACAGGGGTGAAAAACTGTTTTTT. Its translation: CASRRDRGEKLFF.

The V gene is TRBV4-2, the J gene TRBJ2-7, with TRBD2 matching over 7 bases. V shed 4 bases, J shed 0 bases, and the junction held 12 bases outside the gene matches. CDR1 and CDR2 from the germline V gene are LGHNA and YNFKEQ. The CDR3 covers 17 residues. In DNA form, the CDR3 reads TGTGCCAGCAGCCTCCAGGAAGGGGCGGGGGACTCCTACGAGCAGTACTTC. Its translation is CASSLQEGAGDSYEQYF.

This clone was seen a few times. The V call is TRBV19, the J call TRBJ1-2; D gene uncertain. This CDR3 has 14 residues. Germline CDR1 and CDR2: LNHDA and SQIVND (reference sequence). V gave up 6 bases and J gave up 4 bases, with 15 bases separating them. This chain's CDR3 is CASRPSEVSYGYTF. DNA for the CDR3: TGTGCCAGTAGACCCTCGGAGGTGTCCTATGGCTACACCTTC.

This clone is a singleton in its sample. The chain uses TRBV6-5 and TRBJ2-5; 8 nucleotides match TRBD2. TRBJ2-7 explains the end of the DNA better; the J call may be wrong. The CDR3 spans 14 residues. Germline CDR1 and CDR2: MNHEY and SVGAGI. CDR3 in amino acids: CASSPTSGSYEQYF. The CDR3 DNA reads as TGTGCCAGCAGTCCCACTAGCGGCTCCTACGAGCAGTACTTC.

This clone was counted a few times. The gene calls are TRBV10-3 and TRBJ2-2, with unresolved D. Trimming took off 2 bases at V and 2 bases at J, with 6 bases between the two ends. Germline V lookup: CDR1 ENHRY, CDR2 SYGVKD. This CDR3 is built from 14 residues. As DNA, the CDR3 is TGTGCCATCAGTGAGGGCGGCAACACCGGGGAGCTGTTTTTT. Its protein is CAISEGGNTGELFF.

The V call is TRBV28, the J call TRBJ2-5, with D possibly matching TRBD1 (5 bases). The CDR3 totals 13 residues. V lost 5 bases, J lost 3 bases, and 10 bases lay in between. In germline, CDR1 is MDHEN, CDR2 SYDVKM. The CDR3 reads CASSPQVEETQYF. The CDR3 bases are TGTGCCAGCAGTCCACAGGTTGAAGAGACCCAGTACTTC.

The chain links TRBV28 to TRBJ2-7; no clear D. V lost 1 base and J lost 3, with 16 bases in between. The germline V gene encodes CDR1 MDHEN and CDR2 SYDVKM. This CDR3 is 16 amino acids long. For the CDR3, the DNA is TGTGCCAGCAGTTTATCCGACACCGCCTGGGTCTACGAGCAGTACTTC. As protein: CASSLSDTAWVYEQYF.

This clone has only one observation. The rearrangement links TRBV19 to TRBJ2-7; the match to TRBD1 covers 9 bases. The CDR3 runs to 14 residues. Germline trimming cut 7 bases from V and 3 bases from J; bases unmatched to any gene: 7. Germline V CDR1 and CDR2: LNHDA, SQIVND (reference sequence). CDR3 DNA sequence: TGTGCCAGTACCCCGACAGGGGGGATCTACGAGCAGTACTTC. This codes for CASTPTGGIYEQYF.

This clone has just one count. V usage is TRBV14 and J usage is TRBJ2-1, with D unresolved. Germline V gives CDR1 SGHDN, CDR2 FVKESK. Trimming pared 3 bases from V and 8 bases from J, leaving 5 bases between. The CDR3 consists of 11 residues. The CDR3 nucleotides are TGTGCCAGCAGCCAGGGCTATGAGCAGTTCTTC. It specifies CASSQGYEQFF.

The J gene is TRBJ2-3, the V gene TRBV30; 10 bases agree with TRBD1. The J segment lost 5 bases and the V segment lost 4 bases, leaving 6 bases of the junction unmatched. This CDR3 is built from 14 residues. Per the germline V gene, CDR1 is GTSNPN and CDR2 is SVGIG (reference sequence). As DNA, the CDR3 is TGTGCCTGGATGAGACAGGGGGCAAGAGATACGCAGTATTTT. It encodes CAWMRQGARDTQYF.

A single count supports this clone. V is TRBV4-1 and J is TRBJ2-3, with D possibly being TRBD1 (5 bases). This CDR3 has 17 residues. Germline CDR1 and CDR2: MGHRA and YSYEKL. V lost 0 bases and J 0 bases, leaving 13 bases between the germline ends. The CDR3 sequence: CASSQDPQGRSTDTQYF. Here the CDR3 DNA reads TGCGCCAGCAGCCAAGATCCTCAGGGTCGCAGCACAGATACGCAGTATTTT.

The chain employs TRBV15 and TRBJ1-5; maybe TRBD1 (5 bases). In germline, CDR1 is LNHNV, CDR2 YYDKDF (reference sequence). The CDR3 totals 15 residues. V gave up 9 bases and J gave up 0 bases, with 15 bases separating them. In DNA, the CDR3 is TGTGCCACGGAGAGTCTGGGGCCTAGCAATCAGCCCCAGCATTTT. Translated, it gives CATESLGPSNQPQHF.

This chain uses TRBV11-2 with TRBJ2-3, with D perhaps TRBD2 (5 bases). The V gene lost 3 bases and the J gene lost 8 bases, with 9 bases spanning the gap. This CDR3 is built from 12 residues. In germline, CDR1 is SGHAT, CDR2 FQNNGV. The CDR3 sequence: CASSFRRGTQYF. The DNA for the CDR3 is TGTGCCAGCAGCTTTCGTCGGGGTACGCAGTATTTT.

The CDR3 loop reads CASRQGNEKLFF. The CDR3 DNA reads as TGTGCCAGTAGGCAGGGGAATGAAAAACTGTTTTTT. This chain connects TRBV19 to TRBJ1-4, with TRBD1 as a possible D gene (6 bases). This CDR3 region has 12 residues. Between the trimmed V and J ends, which lost 6 bases and 5 bases, there was a span of 7 bases. Looked up from germline, CDR1 is LNHDA and CDR2 is SQIVND (reference sequence).

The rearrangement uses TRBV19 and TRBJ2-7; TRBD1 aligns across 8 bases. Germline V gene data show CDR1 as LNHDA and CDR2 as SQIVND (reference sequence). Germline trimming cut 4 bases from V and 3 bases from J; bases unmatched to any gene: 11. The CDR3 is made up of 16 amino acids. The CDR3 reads CASSTLTGTGYYEQYF. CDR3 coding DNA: TGTGCCAGTAGTACCCTAACCGGGACAGGATACTACGAGCAGTACTTC.

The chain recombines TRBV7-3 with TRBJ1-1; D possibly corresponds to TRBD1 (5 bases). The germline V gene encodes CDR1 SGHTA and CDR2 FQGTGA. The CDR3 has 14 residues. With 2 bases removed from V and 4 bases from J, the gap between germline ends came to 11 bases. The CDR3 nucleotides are TGTGCCAGCAGCTTAGTGGGGCGCCCCACTGAAGCTTTCTTT. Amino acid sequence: CASSLVGRPTEAFF.

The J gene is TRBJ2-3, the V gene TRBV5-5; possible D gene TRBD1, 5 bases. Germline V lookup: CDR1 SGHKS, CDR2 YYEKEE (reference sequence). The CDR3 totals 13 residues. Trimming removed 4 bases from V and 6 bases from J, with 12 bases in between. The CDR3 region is CASSRASGDTQYF. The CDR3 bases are TGTGCCAGCAGCCGGGCATCAGGGGATACGCAGTATTTT.

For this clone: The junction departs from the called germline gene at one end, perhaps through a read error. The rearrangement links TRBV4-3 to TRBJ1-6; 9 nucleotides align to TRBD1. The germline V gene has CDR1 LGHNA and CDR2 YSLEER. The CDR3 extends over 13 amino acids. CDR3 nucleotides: TGCGCCAGCAGGCAAGACAGGGGGTCACCCCTCCACTTT. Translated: CASRQDRGSPLHF.

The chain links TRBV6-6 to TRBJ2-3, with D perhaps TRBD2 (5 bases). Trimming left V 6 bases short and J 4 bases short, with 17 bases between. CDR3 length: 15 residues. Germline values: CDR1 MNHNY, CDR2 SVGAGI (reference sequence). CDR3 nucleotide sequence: TGTGCCAGCAGGGAGACCGGCGGGTTCTCAGATACGCAGTATTTT. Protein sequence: CASRETGGFSDTQYF.

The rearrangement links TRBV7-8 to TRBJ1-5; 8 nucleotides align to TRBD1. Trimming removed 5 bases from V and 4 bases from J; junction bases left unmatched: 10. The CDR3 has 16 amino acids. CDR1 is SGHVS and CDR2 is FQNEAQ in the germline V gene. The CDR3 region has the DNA TGTGCCAGCAGCCCAACGGACAGGGAATGGAATCAGCCCCAGCATTTT. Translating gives CASSPTDREWNQPQHF.

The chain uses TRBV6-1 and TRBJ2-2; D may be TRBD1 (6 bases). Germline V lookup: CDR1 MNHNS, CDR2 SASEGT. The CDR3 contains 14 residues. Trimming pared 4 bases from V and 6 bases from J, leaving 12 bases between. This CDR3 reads CASSARTVSGELFF. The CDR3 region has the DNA TGTGCCAGCAGTGCGAGGACAGTCTCCGGGGAGCTGTTTTTT.

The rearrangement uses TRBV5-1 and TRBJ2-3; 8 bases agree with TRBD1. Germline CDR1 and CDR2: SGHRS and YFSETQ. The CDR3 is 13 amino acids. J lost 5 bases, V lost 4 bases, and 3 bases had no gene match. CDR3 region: CASSRDRQDTQYF. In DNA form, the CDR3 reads TGCGCCAGCAGCCGGGACAGGCAAGATACGCAGTATTTT.

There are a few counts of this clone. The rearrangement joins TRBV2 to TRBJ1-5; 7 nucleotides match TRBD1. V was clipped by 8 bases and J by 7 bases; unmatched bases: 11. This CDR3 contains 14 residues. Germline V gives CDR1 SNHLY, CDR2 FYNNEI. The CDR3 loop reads CASRTGGIGQPQHF. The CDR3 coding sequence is TGTGCCAGCCGGACAGGAGGGATCGGCCAGCCCCAGCATTTT. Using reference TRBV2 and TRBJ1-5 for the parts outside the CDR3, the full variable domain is EPEVTQTPSHQVTQMGQEVILRCVPISNHLYFYWYRQILGQKVEFLVSFYNNEISEKSEIFDDQFSVERPDGSNFTLKIRSTKLEDSAMYFCASRTGGIGQPQHFGDGTRLSIL.

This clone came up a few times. The CDR3 bases are TGTGCCAGCAGCTTAGGCGTGGGCAACTCCTACGAGCAGTACTTC. It codes for CASSLGVGNSYEQYF. The chain is built from TRBV11-2 and TRBJ2-7; D gene ambiguous. There are 15 residues in the CDR3. Germline CDR1 and CDR2: SGHAT and FQNNGV. V was trimmed by 1 base and J by 0 bases, leaving 10 bases between them.

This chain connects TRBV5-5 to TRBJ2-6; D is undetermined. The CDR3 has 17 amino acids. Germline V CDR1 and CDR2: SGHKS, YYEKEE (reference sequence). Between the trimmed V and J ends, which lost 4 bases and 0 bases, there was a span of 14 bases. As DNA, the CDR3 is TGTGCCAGCAGCCCGCGGTCCGGAAACTCTGGGGCCAACGTCCTGACTTTC. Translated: CASSPRSGNSGANVLTF.

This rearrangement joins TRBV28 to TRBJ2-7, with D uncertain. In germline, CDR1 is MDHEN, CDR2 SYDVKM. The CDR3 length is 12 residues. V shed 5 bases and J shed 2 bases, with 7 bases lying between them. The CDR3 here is CASSGLTYEQYF. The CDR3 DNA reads TGTGCCAGCAGTGGGCTGACCTACGAGCAGTACTTC.